Following are 32 T cell receptor beta chains from one sample sequenced in a study of cytomegalovirus exposure and HLA in healthy donors. The study ran its PCR with 60 Vbeta and 13 Jbeta primers. Clones were read by immunoSEQ multiplex PCR, and TCRdb kept only the in-frame ones, dropping some. The sample includes more than 80,000 clones, approximately 81% of them seen just once. The sample consisted of PBMCs. These TCRs come from a woman in her thirties or forties in good health and CMV-seropositive.

The table lists this clone with a few counts. The chain couples TRBV6-1 to TRBJ1-1, with 9 positions matching TRBD1. V lost 2 bases, J lost 2 bases, and 3 bases stayed unmatched. Germline values: CDR1 MNHNS, CDR2 SASEGT. This CDR3 region has 15 residues. CDR3 in DNA: TGTGCCAGCAGTGAAACAGGGGGCTTAAACACTGAAGCTTTCTTT. Translation gives CASSETGGLNTEAFF.

The rearrangement links TRBV4-1 to TRBJ2-6, with a possible D match to TRBD1 (5 bases). Trimming shortened V by 3 bases and J by 5 bases, and 11 bases separated the two germline ends. This CDR3 comprises 15 residues. Germline-derived CDR1 and CDR2 are MGHRA and YSYEKL. The CDR3 coding sequence is TGCGCCAGCAGCCAGACAGCCGCGAGGGCCAACGTCCTGACTTTC. Its translation: CASSQTAARANVLTF.

Only a few counts were recorded for this clone. The gene calls are TRBV5-6 and TRBJ2-1, with D unclear. The germline CDR1 and CDR2 sequences are SGHDT and YYEEEE. The CDR3 has 16 amino acids. V dropped 1 base and J dropped 0 bases, with 11 bases sitting between them. The DNA for the CDR3 is TGTGCCAGCAGCTTGTTTGCGGAGTACTCCTACAATGAGCAGTTCTTC. It specifies CASSLFAEYSYNEQFF. Variable domain in full (rest from reference TRBV5-6 and TRBJ2-1): DAGVTQSPTHLIKTRGQQVTLRCSPKSGHDTVSWYQQALGQGPQFIFQYYEEEERQRGNFPDRFSGHQFPNYSSELNVNALLLGDSALYLCASSLFAEYSYNEQFFGPGTRLTVL.

The V call is TRBV10-2, the J call TRBJ1-5, with 10 bases identical to TRBD1. The germline V gene has CDR1 WSHSY and CDR2 SAAADI. Trimming took 8 bases from V and 7 from J; bases not matched to a gene: 5. This CDR3 has 13 amino acids. The CDR3 DNA follows: TGCGCCAGCCGTGGACAGGGGGAACAGCCCCAGCATTTT. It translates to CASRGQGEQPQHF.

This clone has a handful of counts. The J gene is TRBJ2-5, the V gene TRBV4-1, with D unclear. Germline V lookup: CDR1 MGHRA, CDR2 YSYEKL. The CDR3 length is 14 residues. V was trimmed by 4 bases and J by 5 bases, leaving 14 bases between them. This CDR3 reads CASSPRPGKETQYF. Written as DNA, the CDR3 is TGCGCCAGCAGCCCCCGTCCAGGAAAGGAGACCCAGTACTTC.

The J gene is TRBJ2-5, the V gene TRBV28, with D perhaps matching TRBD1 (6 bases). The CDR3 is 13 residues long. The V gene lost 8 bases and the J gene lost 5 bases, with 15 bases spanning the gap. The germline V gene has CDR1 MDHEN and CDR2 SYDVKM. CDR3 in amino acids: CASSNVGAETQYF. For the CDR3, the DNA is TGTGCCAGCTCAAACGTGGGGGCTGAGACCCAGTACTTC.

The gene calls are TRBV9 and TRBJ2-7; TRBD1 aligns across 9 bases. Germline V gene data show CDR1 as SGDLS and CDR2 as YYNGEE. The CDR3 extends over 15 amino acids. After removal of 4 bases from V and 4 bases from J, the junction contained 9 bases not matched to a gene. The DNA of the CDR3 is TGTGCCAGCAGCATAACCGGGACAGGGCCTTACGAGCAGTACTTC. Translated: CASSITGTGPYEQYF.

The rearrangement links TRBV19 to TRBJ2-3, with D uncertain. The CDR3 length is 13 residues. V lost 6 bases and J lost 0, with 7 bases in between. Germline CDR1 LNHDA, CDR2 SQIVND (reference sequence). The CDR3 here is CASRYSSTDTQYF. CDR3 coding DNA: TGTGCCAGTAGGTATTCTAGCACAGATACGCAGTATTTT.

The gene calls are TRBV19 and TRBJ2-7, with TRBD2 as a possible D gene (5 bases). The germline CDR1 and CDR2 sequences are LNHDA and SQIVND (reference sequence). The ends were cut back, 5 bases at V and 3 bases at J, with 11 bases in the middle. CDR3 length equals 13 residues. DNA of the CDR3: TGTGCCAGTAGTCCGGGGTATCACTACGAGCAGTACTTC. It specifies CASSPGYHYEQYF.

This chain connects TRBV6-1 to TRBJ2-5; 10 bases map to TRBD1. The CDR3 extends over 16 amino acids. Germline CDR1 and CDR2: MNHNS and SASEGT. Germline trimming cut 2 bases from V and 5 bases from J; bases unmatched to any gene: 8. The CDR3 DNA is TGTGCCAGCAGTGAATATGCGGGACAGGGGACCGAGACCCAGTACTTC. Its translation: CASSEYAGQGTETQYF.

The chain links TRBV11-3 to TRBJ2-3; 7 nucleotides line up with TRBD2. The junction had 5 bases not matched to a gene; V was cut back by 4 bases and J by 4 bases. Germline CDR1 reads SGHNT; CDR2 reads YENEEA. There are 14 residues in the CDR3. The CDR3 sequence is CASSYGGLADTQYF. The CDR3 nucleotides read TGTGCCAGCAGCTACGGCGGACTAGCAGATACGCAGTATTTT.

This clone has a single count. CDR3: CASSKNSEPSYEQYF. The DNA for the CDR3 is TGTGCCAGCAGCAAAAACAGTGAACCCTCCTACGAGCAGTACTTC. The chain links TRBV9 to TRBJ2-7, with no clear D. The CDR3 covers 15 residues. The germline V gene encodes CDR1 SGDLS and CDR2 YYNGEE. V was clipped by 4 bases and J by 0 bases, with 14 bases between them. Complete variable domain (other parts from reference TRBV9 and TRBJ2-7): DSGVTQTPKHLITATGQRVTLRCSPRSGDLSVYWYQQSLDQGLQFLIQYYNGEERAKGNILERFSAQQFPDLHSELNLSSLELGDSALYFCASSKNSEPSYEQYFGPGTRLTVT.

This clone turned up a few times. The chain couples TRBV9 to TRBJ2-7; 10 nucleotides agree with TRBD1. Germline trimming cut 2 bases from V and 5 bases from J; bases unmatched to any gene: 7. The germline V gene has CDR1 SGDLS and CDR2 YYNGEE. This CDR3 is 15 amino acids long. The CDR3 DNA reads as TGTGCCAGCAGCGTCCAGCCGGGACAGGGGAACGAGCAGTACTTC. Amino acid sequence: CASSVQPGQGNEQYF. The complete variable domain, with remaining parts taken from reference TRBV9 and TRBJ2-7, reads DSGVTQTPKHLITATGQRVTLRCSPRSGDLSVYWYQQSLDQGLQFLIQYYNGEERAKGNILERFSAQQFPDLHSELNLSSLELGDSALYFCASSVQPGQGNEQYFGPGTRLTVT.

V is TRBV27 and J is TRBJ1-1; possible D gene TRBD1, 5 bases. The CDR3 length is 13 residues. V shed 2 bases and J shed 4 bases, with 8 bases lying between them. Looked up from germline, CDR1 is MNHEY and CDR2 is SMNVEV (reference sequence). In DNA, the CDR3 is TGTGCCAGCAGTTTAGGGGCTGGCACTGAAGCTTTCTTT. This sequence encodes CASSLGAGTEAFF.

This clone was counted only a few times. This chain connects TRBV11-2 to TRBJ1-3, with D possibly TRBD1 on 5 matching bases. V gave up 2 bases and J gave up 5 bases, with 22 bases separating them. The CDR3 is 18 residues long. CDR1 and CDR2 from the germline V gene are SGHAT and FQNNGV. Written as DNA, the CDR3 is TGTGCCAGCAGCTTAATCGGCTGGTTGGGGGGGAAAAGAAACACCATATATTTT. Encoded protein: CASSLIGWLGGKRNTIYF.

In this sample, this clone turned up a few times. This sequence joins TRBV25-1 and TRBJ2-1, with 9 bases identical to TRBD2. Germline CDR1 and CDR2: MGHDK and SYGVNS. The CDR3 is made up of 17 amino acids. The V gene end was trimmed by 2 bases and the J gene end by 10 bases; junction bases not matched to a gene: 15. The chain's CDR3 is CASSEPLDGTSPREQFF. DNA for the CDR3: TGTGCCAGCAGTGAACCCCTAGACGGGACTAGCCCGCGGGAGCAGTTCTTC.

The chain's CDR3 is CATSKLGGHTEAFF. The CDR3 bases are TGTGCCACCAGCAAGTTAGGGGGCCACACTGAAGCTTTCTTT. This chain connects TRBV15 to TRBJ1-1; 7 bases fit TRBD1. This CDR3 has 14 residues. V was pared by 4 bases and J by 3 bases, with 5 bases of the junction left unmatched. Germline loops: CDR1 LNHNV, CDR2 YYDKDF (reference sequence). Combining the CDR3 with reference TRBV15 and TRBJ1-1 gives the whole variable domain DAMVIQNPRYQVTQFGKPVTLSCSQTLNHNVMYWYQQKSSQAPKLLFHYYDKDFNNEADTPDNFQSRRPNTSFCFLDIRSPGLGDTAMYLCATSKLGGHTEAFFGQGTRLTVV.

The rearrangement joins TRBV15 to TRBJ1-4; D may be TRBD1 (6 bases). V shed 8 bases and J shed 6 bases, with 22 bases lying between them. Per the germline V gene, CDR1 is LNHNV and CDR2 is YYDKDF (reference sequence). The CDR3 spans 16 residues. CDR3 residues: CATSRGSRTLDEKLFF. The CDR3 coding sequence is TGTGCCACCTCTAGGGGGTCGCGGACTCTCGATGAAAAACTGTTTTTT. Variable domain in full (rest from reference TRBV15 and TRBJ1-4): DAMVIQNPRYQVTQFGKPVTLSCSQTLNHNVMYWYQQKSSQAPKLLFHYYDKDFNNEADTPDNFQSRRPNTSFCFLDIRSPGLGDTAMYLCATSRGSRTLDEKLFFGSGTQLSVL.

V is TRBV7-9 and J is TRBJ1-5; D may be TRBD1 (5 bases). Germline V gene data show CDR1 as SEHNR and CDR2 as FQNEAQ (reference sequence). The CDR3 has 14 amino acids. Between the trimmed V and J ends, which lost 4 bases and 4 bases, there was a span of 11 bases. The CDR3 loop reads CASSWGVGNQPQHF. The DNA of the CDR3 is TGTGCCAGCAGCTGGGGGGTTGGGAATCAGCCCCAGCATTTT.

This rearrangement joins TRBV7-9 to TRBJ2-7, with 8 bases that match TRBD1. Germline CDR1 is SEHNR and CDR2 is FQNEAQ (reference sequence). The junction had 9 bases not matched to a gene; V was cut back by 6 bases and J by 2 bases. This CDR3 spans 15 amino acids. DNA of the CDR3: TGTGCCAGCAGTCTAGTCGGACAGGGTCCCTACGAGCAGTACTTC. This translates into CASSLVGQGPYEQYF.

There are a few counts of this clone. This sequence joins TRBV2 and TRBJ2-2; the match to TRBD1 covers 9 bases. The CDR3 runs 14 residues. Germline assignment: CDR1 SNHLY and CDR2 FYNNEI. With 6 bases clipped from V and 4 bases from J, the junction kept 3 bases outside the gene matches. The CDR3 DNA reads as TGTGCCAGCAGCAGACAGGGGGGCACCGGGGAGCTGTTTTTT. Translated, it gives CASSRQGGTGELFF.

The chain carries TRBV29-1 and TRBJ1-2, with a possible D match to TRBD1 (5 bases). This CDR3 is 13 amino acids long. Trimming took 1 base from V and 0 from J, leaving 6 bases between them. The germline V gene has CDR1 SQVTM and CDR2 ANQGSEA. The CDR3 bases are TGCAGCGTTGAAGCAGGGTCTAACTATGGCTACACCTTC. Translating gives CSVEAGSNYGYTF.

The genes are TRBV7-2 and TRBJ1-2; D unresolved. The CDR3 loop spans 13 amino acids. Germline-derived CDR1 and CDR2 are SGHTA and FQGNSA. Trimming cost V 2 bases and J 7 bases, with 11 bases left between them. As DNA, the CDR3 is TGTGCCAGCAGCTTAACAGAGACCTTTGGCTACACCTTC. Translating it yields CASSLTETFGYTF.

V is TRBV19 and J is TRBJ2-6; 7 bases match TRBD2. With V trimmed by 3 bases and J by 0 bases, 8 bases remained unmatched. The CDR3 length is 18 residues. Germline CDR1 LNHDA, CDR2 SQIVND (reference sequence). CDR3 amino acids: CASSIKGGRLSGANVLTF. DNA of the CDR3: TGTGCCAGTAGTATCAAGGGCGGGAGACTCTCTGGGGCCAACGTCCTGACTTTC.

The chain combines TRBV23-1 with TRBJ2-7; 7 nucleotides align to TRBD1. TRBV23-1 is given ORF status, its function remaining uncertain. This CDR3 has 15 amino acids. The V and J ends lost 6 bases and 2 bases, in that order; junction bases with no gene match: 10. DNA for the CDR3: TGCGCCAGCAGGCCGTTGAGACAGGGCCCCTACGAGCAGTACTTC. It translates to CASRPLRQGPYEQYF.

The chain links TRBV4-1 to TRBJ2-7; D is possibly TRBD1 (6 bases). V was shortened by 4 bases and J by 0 bases, with 16 bases between the two germline ends. The CDR3 extends over 16 amino acids. Per germline, CDR1 MGHRA and CDR2 YSYEKL. CDR3 coding DNA: TGCGCCAGCAGCCCCCTCCCAAGGGGGACCTCCTACGAGCAGTACTTC. Protein product: CASSPLPRGTSYEQYF.

This chain links TRBV10-2 with TRBJ2-2, with D unresolved. Germline V lookup: CDR1 WSHSY, CDR2 SAAADI. Deletions cut 4 bases from V and 1 base from J, with 10 bases between. The CDR3 length is 15 residues. The CDR3 reads CASSVAQLNTGELFF. The CDR3 nucleotides read TGCGCCAGCAGTGTGGCCCAATTGAACACCGGGGAGCTGTTTTTT.

This chain uses TRBV7-9 with TRBJ2-1; unclear D gene. This CDR3 is 13 amino acids long. From germline, CDR1 is SEHNR and CDR2 FQNEAQ (reference sequence). V lost 0 bases, J lost 15 bases, and 15 bases lay in between. The CDR3: CASSLAVVNSLFF. In DNA, the CDR3 is TGTGCCAGCAGCTTAGCAGTAGTGAATAGTCTGTTCTTC.

J is TRBJ2-2 and V is TRBV5-6; D gene ambiguous. Germline CDR1 and CDR2: SGHDT and YYEEEE. This CDR3 is 14 amino acids long. V was clipped by 2 bases and J by 2 bases, with 7 bases between them. The CDR3 DNA is TGTGCCAGCAGCTTAATGACTAACACCGGGGAGCTGTTTTTT. Its translation: CASSLMTNTGELFF.

The gene calls are TRBV18 and TRBJ2-7, with D tentatively TRBD1 (6 bases). The germline CDR1 and CDR2 sequences are KGHSH and LQKENI. The CDR3 covers 15 residues. Trimming took off 0 bases at V and 6 bases at J, with 15 bases between the two ends. CDR3 coding DNA: TGTGCCAGCTCACCACCCTCACAGGGTACACCCGAGCAGTACTTC. Protein product: CASSPPSQGTPEQYF.

The chain links TRBV5-8 to TRBJ1-2, with 9 bases aligning to TRBD1. Trimming removed 4 bases from V and 6 bases from J; junction bases left unmatched: 10. The CDR3 loop spans 15 amino acids. Germline assignment: CDR1 SGHTS and CDR2 YDEGEE. CDR3 sequence: CASSQQQGAKDGYTF. The CDR3 DNA is TGTGCCAGCAGCCAACAACAGGGGGCCAAAGATGGCTACACCTTC.

The V call is TRBV11-2, the J call TRBJ2-7; D perhaps matches TRBD2 (6 bases). CDR1 and CDR2 from the germline V gene are SGHAT and FQNNGV. Deletions cut 0 bases from V and 5 bases from J, with 20 bases between. The CDR3 spans 17 residues. CDR3 loop: CASSLDIGGSPPNEQYF. CDR3 DNA sequence: TGTGCCAGCAGCTTAGATATAGGAGGGAGCCCTCCCAACGAGCAGTACTTC.